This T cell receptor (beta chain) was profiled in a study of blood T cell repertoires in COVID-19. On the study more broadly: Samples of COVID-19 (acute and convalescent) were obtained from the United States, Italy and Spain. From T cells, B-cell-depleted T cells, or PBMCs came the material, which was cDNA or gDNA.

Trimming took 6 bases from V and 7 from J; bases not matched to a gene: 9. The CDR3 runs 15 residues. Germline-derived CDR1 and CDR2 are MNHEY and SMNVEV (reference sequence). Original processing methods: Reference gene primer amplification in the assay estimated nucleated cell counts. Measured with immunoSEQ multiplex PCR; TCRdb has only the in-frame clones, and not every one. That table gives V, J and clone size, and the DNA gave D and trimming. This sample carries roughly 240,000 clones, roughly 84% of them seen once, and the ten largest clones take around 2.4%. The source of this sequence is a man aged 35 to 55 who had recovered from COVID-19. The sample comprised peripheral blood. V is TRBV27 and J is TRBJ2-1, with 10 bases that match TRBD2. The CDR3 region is CASRPDSGRPNEQFF. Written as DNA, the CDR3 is TGTGCCAGCAGGCCAGATAGCGGGAGGCCAAATGAGCAGTTCTTC.